Following are 18 T cell receptor beta chains from one sample sequenced in a study of blood T cells in healthy people across ages. With a J-beta primer mix and a sample-barcoded 5' primer, a second PCR ran 7 to 11 cycles. TCRdb processed the 5' RACE reads anew with MiXCR; each CDR3 protein has one entry. The profile shows about 580,000 distinct CDR3 sequences, more than 45% of them singletons. Sequencing was carried out using blood. These receptors came from a man older than 75 in good health.

This chain connects TRBV27 to TRBJ2-5; 9 nucleotides match TRBD2. The V and J ends lost 5 bases and 3 bases, in that order; junction bases with no gene match: 4. The CDR3 covers 14 residues. Germline loops: CDR1 MNHEY, CDR2 SMNVEV (reference sequence). The DNA of the CDR3 is TGTGCCAGCAGTCCTAGCGGGGCAAAAGAGACCCAGTACTTC. The encoded protein is CASSPSGAKETQYF.

This clonotype was detected a few times. The V call is TRBV20-1, the J call TRBJ2-1; TRBD2 matches at 9 bases. J was trimmed by 3 bases and V by 1 base; bases with no gene match: 16. The germline V gene encodes CDR1 DFQATT and CDR2 SNEGSKA (reference sequence). This CDR3 is built from 19 residues. CDR3 sequence: CSARGPPLGLAQSYNEQFF. The DNA of the CDR3 is TGCAGTGCTAGAGGCCCTCCGTTGGGACTAGCTCAGAGCTACAATGAGCAGTTCTTC.

The chain links TRBV6-2 or TRBV6-3 to TRBJ1-1; 7 positions agree with TRBD1. Germline CDR1 reads MNHEY; CDR2 reads SVGEGT. This CDR3 has 15 amino acids. Unmatched junction bases numbered 8, after V lost 4 bases and J lost 3 bases. CDR3 DNA: TGTGCCAGCAGTTCACAGGGGAGGGAGGACACTGAAGCTTTCTTT. Translating it yields CASSSQGREDTEAFF.

The table lists this clonotype with a few counts. The rearrangement uses TRBV6-1 and TRBJ1-2; tentatively, D is TRBD1 (5 bases). The germline gives CDR1 MNHNS, CDR2 SASEGT. V was clipped by 1 base and J by 2 bases, with 8 bases between them. The CDR3 is made up of 14 amino acids. Here the CDR3 DNA reads TGTGCCAGCAGTGAAGTGAGGGGAAACTATGGCTACACCTTC. Its protein is CASSEVRGNYGYTF.

J is TRBJ2-1 and V is TRBV20-1, with TRBD2 matching over 15 bases. CDR1 and CDR2 (germline): DFQATT, SNEGSKA (reference sequence). This CDR3 is built from 16 residues. Losses at the gene ends were 6 bases for V and 6 bases for J; bases not matched to a gene: 9. CDR3: CSAPGLAGGTFNEQFF. DNA for the CDR3: TGCAGTGCCCCTGGACTAGCGGGGGGGACATTCAATGAGCAGTTCTTC.

For this clonotype: Possible read error: a much larger clone is one base away. The chain joins TRBV6-5 to TRBJ2-7; no clear D. The end of the DNA fits TRBJ2-5 better, so the J call may be wrong. Looked up from germline, CDR1 is MNHEY and CDR2 is SVGAGI. The CDR3 loop spans 14 amino acids. The CDR3 here is CAGSLDGNGETQYF. The CDR3 bases are TGTGCCGGCAGTTTGGACGGAAACGGGGAGACCCAGTACTTC.

The rearrangement joins TRBV20-1 to TRBJ2-5; 11 bases match TRBD1. The DNA end favors TRBJ2-7, so the J call may be wrong. This CDR3 comprises 13 residues. Germline V lookup: CDR1 DFQATT, CDR2 SNEGSKA (reference sequence). CDR3 nucleotide sequence: TGCAGTGCACCGGACAGGGGGCTCTACGAGCAGTACTTC. Protein sequence: CSAPDRGLYEQYF.

Only a few counts were recorded for this clonotype. The chain links TRBV5-1 to TRBJ2-7, with TRBD1 identical over 7 bases. Germline values: CDR1 SGHRS, CDR2 YFSETQ. Trimming took 3 bases from V and 4 from J; bases not matched to a gene: 10. There are 15 residues in the CDR3. The CDR3 spells CASSSRQGVIYEQYF. The DNA of the CDR3 is TGCGCCAGCAGCTCCAGACAGGGAGTGATTTACGAGCAGTACTTC. Filled out from reference TRBV5-1 and TRBJ2-7, the complete variable domain reads KAGVTQTPRYLIKTRGQQVTLSCSPISGHRSVSWYQQTPGQGLQFLFEYFSETQRNKGNFPGRFSGRQFSNSRSEMNVSTLELGDSALYLCASSSRQGVIYEQYFGPGTRLTVT.

With respect to this clonotype: The junction differs from germline at one of its ends, possibly a read error. This chain links TRBV7-9 with TRBJ2-3; a weak D match, TRBD1 (6 bases). Germline CDR1 reads SEHNR; CDR2 reads FQNEAQ (reference sequence). The CDR3 runs to 13 residues. CDR3 loop: CASRLQGTGTQYF. CDR3 bases: TGTGCCAGCAGATTACAGGGAACAGGTACGCAGTATTTT.

The rearrangement joins TRBV9 to TRBJ2-1; TRBD2 aligns across 10 bases. CDR3 length: 16 amino acids. Germline-derived CDR1 and CDR2 are SGDLS and YYNGEE. V gave up 1 base and J gave up 2 bases; unmatched junction bases: 3. CDR3 in amino acids: CASSVPTSGPYNEQFF. The CDR3, as DNA: TGTGCCAGCAGCGTACCGACTAGCGGGCCCTACAATGAGCAGTTCTTC. The full variable domain, rest sourced from reference TRBV9 and TRBJ2-1, is DSGVTQTPKHLITATGQRVTLRCSPRSGDLSVYWYQQSLDQGLQFLIQYYNGEERAKGNILERFSAQQFPDLHSELNLSSLELGDSALYFCASSVPTSGPYNEQFFGPGTRLTVL.

This clonotype was observed a few times. The chain uses TRBV11-2 and TRBJ2-1; 7 bases are a match to TRBD1. Germline V gene data show CDR1 as SGHAT and CDR2 as FQNNGV. V shed 5 bases and J 5 bases; nucleotides not matched to a gene: 12. This CDR3 region has 16 residues. The CDR3: CASSPQLGGGNNEQFF. CDR3 in DNA: TGTGCCAGCAGCCCGCAGCTAGGGGGCGGAAACAATGAGCAGTTCTTC.

About this clonotype: Just one base apart from a much larger clone, this may be a read error. The rearrangement joins TRBV25-1 to TRBJ2-3; D gene ambiguous. The CDR3 consists of 16 residues. CDR1 MGHDK and CDR2 SYGVNS come from the germline V gene. The V gene lost 5 bases and the J gene lost 1 base, with 16 bases spanning the gap. This CDR3 reads CASSPQRWAGTDTQYF. The CDR3 DNA follows: TGTGCCAGCAGTCCACAGAGGTGGGCGGGCACAGATACGCAGTATTTT.

In regard to this clonotype: The conserved closing phenylalanine or tryptophan is absent in this CDR3, likely reflecting a read error. The gene calls are TRBV7-3 and TRBJ1-2; 11 bases fit TRBD1. Germline lookup yields CDR1 SGHTA and CDR2 FQGTGA. V lost 5 bases, J lost 7 bases, and 6 bases stayed unmatched. The CDR3 runs 14 residues. The CDR3 DNA reads as TGTGCCAGCAGCCCGGGACAGGGGGAGGGTGGCTACACCTGC. It yields the protein CASSPGQGEGGYTC.

The genes are TRBV20-1 and TRBJ1-1, with TRBD1 as a possible D gene (5 bases). The length of the CDR3 is 13 residues. Germline CDR1 reads DFQATT; CDR2 reads SNEGSKA (reference sequence). Trimming cost V 3 bases and J 5 bases, with 13 bases left between them. CDR3 DNA sequence: TGCAGTGCTAGTGGGGGTCTAAGGACTGAAGCTTTCTTT. It translates to CSASGGLRTEAFF.

This clonotype was seen many times. The genes are TRBV28 and TRBJ1-2, with 7 bases fitting TRBD1. The trim removed 6 bases at V and 10 bases at J, leaving 8 bases unmatched. CDR3 length equals 12 residues. Germline CDR1 is MDHEN and CDR2 is SYDVKM. The CDR3 sequence is CASSAGTDLYTF. CDR3 sequence (DNA): TGTGCCAGCAGCGCCGGGACAGACCTCTACACCTTC.

The chain joins TRBV7-2 to TRBJ2-1; unclear D gene. The CDR3 covers 14 residues. Trimming left V 2 bases short and J 4 bases short, with 9 bases between. Germline loops: CDR1 SGHTA, CDR2 FQGNSA. This CDR3 is CASSLKTPYNEQFF. The DNA for the CDR3 is TGTGCCAGCAGCTTAAAGACTCCTTACAATGAGCAGTTCTTC.

This clonotype showed up just a few times. The chain has TRBV6-5 and TRBJ2-7; unclear D gene. This CDR3 is 14 amino acids long. Trimming cost V 5 bases and J 3 bases, with 14 bases left between them. CDR1 MNHEY and CDR2 SVGAGI come from the germline V gene. The CDR3 sequence is CASSPPGPSYEQYF. CDR3 sequence (DNA): TGTGCCAGCAGTCCACCGGGCCCTAGCTACGAGCAGTACTTC.

This clonotype was detected only a few times. This chain joins TRBV7-2 and TRBJ2-2; D is perhaps TRBD2 (6 bases). The CDR3 spans 15 residues. Trimming removed 4 bases at V and 1 base at J, with 10 bases between. CDR1 SGHTA and CDR2 FQGNSA come from the germline V gene. CDR3: CASSWRGENTGELFF. In DNA form, the CDR3 reads TGTGCCAGCAGCTGGCGCGGGGAGAACACCGGGGAGCTGTTTTTT.